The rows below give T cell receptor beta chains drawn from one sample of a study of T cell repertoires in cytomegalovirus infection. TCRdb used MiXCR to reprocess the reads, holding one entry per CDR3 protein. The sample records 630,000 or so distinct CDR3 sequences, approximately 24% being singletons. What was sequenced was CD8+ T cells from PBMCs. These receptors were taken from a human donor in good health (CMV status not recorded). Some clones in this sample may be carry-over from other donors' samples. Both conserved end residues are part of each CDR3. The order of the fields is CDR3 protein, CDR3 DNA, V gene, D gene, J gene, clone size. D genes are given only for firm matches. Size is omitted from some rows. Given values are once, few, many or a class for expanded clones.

CASSYSWGTGELFF | TGTGCCAGCAGTTACTCGTGGGGTACCGGGGAGCTGTTTTTT | TRBV6-6 | . | TRBJ2-2 | .
CASSNDRTQYF | TGTGCCAGCAGCAACGACAGGACCCAGTACTTC | TRBV11-1 | . | TRBJ2-5 | .
CASSPAGGSWELFF | TGTGCCAGCAGCCCGGCGGGCGGGTCCTGGGAGCTGTTTTTT | TRBV5-5 | . | TRBJ2-2 | .
CASSYRKGGGTDTQYF | TGTGCCAGCAGTTACCGGAAGGGGGGGGGCACAGATACGCAGTATTTT | TRBV6-6 | . | TRBJ2-3 | .
CSARRRTEQDYNEQFF | TGCAGTGCTAGAAGGAGGACGGAACAGGATTACAATGAGCAGTTCTTC | TRBV20-1 | . | TRBJ2-1 | once
CVSSFRDYSYNEQFF | TGTGTCAGCAGCTTCCGGGACTATAGTTACAATGAGCAGTTCTTC | TRBV7-2 | TRBD2 | TRBJ2-1 | .
CASIGLAGAPGEQYF | TGTGCCAGCATCGGACTAGCGGGGGCCCCTGGAGAGCAGTACTTC | TRBV7-2 | TRBD2 | TRBJ2-7 | many
CASRGTGANYGYTF | TGTGCCAGCAGAGGGACAGGGGCTAACTATGGCTACACCTTC | TRBV12-3/TRBV12-4 | TRBD1 | TRBJ1-2 | few
CASSYYRGPHEQYF | TGTGCCAGCAGTTACTACAGGGGGCCCCACGAGCAGTACTTC | TRBV6-6 | TRBD1 | TRBJ2-7 | few
CASSPLRWASNTEAFF | TGTGCCAGCAGCCCCCTAAGATGGGCCTCGAACACTGAAGCTTTCTTT | TRBV7-2 | . | TRBJ1-1 | many
CASSPPDRGINGYTF | TGTGCCAGCAGCCCCCCGGACAGGGGGATCAATGGCTACACCTTC | TRBV7-6 | TRBD1 | TRBJ1-2 | few
CSARPSRGASGNTIYF | TGCAGTGCTAGACCTTCCAGGGGTGCCTCTGGAAACACCATATATTTT | TRBV20-1 | . | TRBJ1-3 | few
CASSLYQDSSNQPQHF | TGTGCCAGCAGCTTATATCAGGACTCGAGCAATCAGCCCCAGCATTTT | TRBV7-6 | . | TRBJ1-5 | .
CSASGDRASLYNQPQHF | TGCAGTGCTAGTGGGGACAGGGCTTCCCTATACAATCAGCCCCAGCATTTT | TRBV20-1 | TRBD1 | TRBJ1-5 | once
CASSGTLQENTEAFF | TGTGCCAGCTCGGGGACATTGCAGGAGAACACTGAAGCTTTCTTT | TRBV7-6 | . | TRBJ1-1 | many
CASGTGRNEQFF | TGTGCCAGCGGGACAGGGAGAAATGAGCAGTTCTTC | TRBV12-3/TRBV12-4 | TRBD1 | TRBJ2-1 | many
CASRRLFQGIYEQYF | TGCGCCAGCCGCAGGCTCTTCCAGGGGATCTACGAGCAGTACTTC | TRBV4-1 | . | TRBJ2-7 | many
CASSPQTGKSPDTQYF | TGTGCCAGCAGCCCCCAGACAGGGAAGAGCCCAGATACGCAGTATTTT | TRBV7-9 | TRBD1 | TRBJ2-3 | few
CASSPGHGGGETQYF | TGTGCCAGCAGCCCAGGCCATGGCGGGGGGGAGACCCAGTACTTC | TRBV7-3 | TRBD2 | TRBJ2-5 | .
CSASSLRAIPSTDTQYF | TGCAGTGCTAGCTCCCTGAGAGCAATTCCTAGCACAGATACGCAGTATTTT | TRBV20-1 | . | TRBJ2-3 | .
CASSLEWTEEQFF | TGTGCCAGCAGCTTGGAATGGACAGAAGAGCAGTTCTTC | TRBV11-2 | . | TRBJ2-1 | many
CASTPVASRNNEQFF | TGTGCCAGTACCCCAGTGGCTAGCCGAAACAATGAGCAGTTCTTC | TRBV19 | . | TRBJ2-1 | .
CASSLALRTVGISTEAFF | TGTGCCAGCAGCTTAGCGTTAAGGACAGTGGGAATATCCACGGAAGCTTTCTTT | TRBV7-9 | . | TRBJ1-1 | .
CASSYRGQGPHYTSYEQYF | TGTGCCAGCAGTTACCGGGGACAGGGGCCGCACTACACCTCCTACGAGCAGTACTTC | TRBV6-6 | TRBD1 | TRBJ2-7 | .
CASSLRGNEQFF | TGTGCCAGCAGCTTACGTGGGAATGAGCAGTTCTTC | TRBV7-2 | . | TRBJ2-1 | many
CASSKYSSSEAFF | TGTGCCAGTAGTAAATACTCGAGTAGTGAAGCTTTCTTT | TRBV19 | . | TRBJ1-1 | .
CAARTGNNEQFF | TGTGCCGCGCGAACAGGGAACAATGAGCAGTTCTTC | TRBV10-3 | . | TRBJ2-1 | .
CASSSPPQGAGTDTQYF | TGTGCCAGCAGTTCCCCCCCACAGGGGGCAGGCACAGATACGCAGTATTTT | TRBV12-3/TRBV12-4 | TRBD1 | TRBJ2-3 | few
CASSWQVGNNEQFF | TGTGCCAGTAGTTGGCAGGTGGGAAACAATGAGCAGTTCTTC | TRBV19 | . | TRBJ2-1 | once
CASSYSSGDEQFF | TGTGCCAGCAGTTACTCCTCCGGGGATGAGCAGTTCTTC | TRBV6-5 | . | TRBJ2-1 | .
CASRQVVTEAFF | TGTGCCAGCAGACAGGTTGTCACTGAAGCTTTCTTT | TRBV6-6 | . | TRBJ1-1 | .
CASSGPLSGPSEQFF | TGCGCCAGCAGTGGGCCCCTATCGGGGCCGAGTGAGCAGTTCTTC | TRBV10-1 | . | TRBJ2-1 | few
CASSQGWVDYNEQFF | TGTGCCAGCAGCCAAGGATGGGTTGACTACAATGAGCAGTTCTTC | TRBV14 | . | TRBJ2-1 | .
CASRGGAFYNEQFF | TGTGCCAGCAGAGGCGGGGCTTTCTACAATGAGCAGTTCTTC | TRBV6-5 | . | TRBJ2-1 | few
CASSSQTGFNTEAFF | TGTGCCAGCAGCTCCCAGACAGGTTTTAACACTGAAGCTTTCTTT | TRBV9 | . | TRBJ1-1 | .
CASSLESGGGETQYF | TGTGCCAGCAGCTTAGAATCGGGGGGCGGGGAGACCCAGTACTTC | TRBV7-2 | . | TRBJ2-5 | many
CASNEGDRETQYF | TGTGCCAGCAATGAGGGAGACCGAGAGACCCAGTACTTC | TRBV6-1 | . | TRBJ2-5 | .
CSARDLGRQPQHF | TGCAGTGCTAGAGATCTGGGGCGTCAGCCCCAGCATTTT | TRBV20-1 | . | TRBJ1-5 | few
CSATLEGHEQFF | TGCAGTGCTACCCTCGAAGGGCATGAGCAGTTCTTC | TRBV20-1 | . | TRBJ2-1 | .
CASSTGQQETQYF | TGTGCCAGCAGCACGGGACAGCAAGAGACCCAGTACTTC | TRBV5-4 | TRBD1 | TRBJ2-5 | .
CASSYWPGGGAYF | TGTGCCAGCAGTTACTGGCCTGGGGGGGGCGCGTACTTC | TRBV6-6 | . | TRBJ2-7 | many
CASSLVGDLGEQYF | TGTGCCAGCAGCTTAGTAGGGGACTTAGGGGAGCAGTACTTC | TRBV7-9 | . | TRBJ2-7 | .
CASSSRDRGENEAFF | TGTGCCAGCAGCTCTAGGGACAGGGGGGAAAATGAAGCTTTCTTT | TRBV7-9 | TRBD1 | TRBJ1-1 | many
CASSKTGASSYNEQFF | TGTGCCAGCAGTAAGACTGGGGCAAGCTCCTACAATGAGCAGTTCTTC | TRBV6-2/TRBV6-3 | . | TRBJ2-1 | .
CASTEAGLGSYNSPLHF | TGTGCCAGCACAGAGGCGGGGCTCGGCTCCTATAATTCACCCCTCCACTTT | TRBV25-1 | . | TRBJ1-6 | .
CATWRVSNTGELFF | TGTGCCACCTGGAGGGTATCGAACACCGGGGAGCTGTTTTTT | TRBV7-6 | . | TRBJ2-2 | many